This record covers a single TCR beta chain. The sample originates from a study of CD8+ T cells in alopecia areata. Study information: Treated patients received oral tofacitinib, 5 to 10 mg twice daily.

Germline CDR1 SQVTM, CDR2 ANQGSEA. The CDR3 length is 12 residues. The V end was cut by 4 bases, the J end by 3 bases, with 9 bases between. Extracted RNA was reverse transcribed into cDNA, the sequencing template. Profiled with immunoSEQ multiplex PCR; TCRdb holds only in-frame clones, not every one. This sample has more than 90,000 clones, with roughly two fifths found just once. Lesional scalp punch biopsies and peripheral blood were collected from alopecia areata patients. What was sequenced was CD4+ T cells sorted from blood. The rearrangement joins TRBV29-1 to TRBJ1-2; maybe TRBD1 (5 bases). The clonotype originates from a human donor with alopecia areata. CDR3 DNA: TGCAGCGTTGCCCGGGGGGACTATGGCTACACCTTC. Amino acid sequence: CSVARGDYGYTF.